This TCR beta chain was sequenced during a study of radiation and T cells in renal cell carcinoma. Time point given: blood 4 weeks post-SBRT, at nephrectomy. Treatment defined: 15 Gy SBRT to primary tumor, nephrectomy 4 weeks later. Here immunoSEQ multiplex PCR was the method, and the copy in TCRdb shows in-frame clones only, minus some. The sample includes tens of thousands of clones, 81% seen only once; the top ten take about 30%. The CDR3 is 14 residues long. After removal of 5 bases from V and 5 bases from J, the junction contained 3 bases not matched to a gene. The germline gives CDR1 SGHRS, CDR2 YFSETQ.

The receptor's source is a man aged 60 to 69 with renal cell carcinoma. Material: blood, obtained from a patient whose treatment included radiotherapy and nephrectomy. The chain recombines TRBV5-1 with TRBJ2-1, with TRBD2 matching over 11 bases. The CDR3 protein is CASSGTSGHNEQFF. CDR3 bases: TGCGCCAGCAGTGGGACTAGCGGTCACAATGAGCAGTTCTTC.